Presented here are 2 T cell receptor beta chains from one specimen sequenced in a study of blood T cell repertoires in COVID-19. Clones were read by immunoSEQ multiplex PCR, and TCRdb kept only the in-frame ones, dropping some. The data show 65,000 to 90,000 clones, around 80% seen once. Sequenced: peripheral blood. These receptor sequences come from a man in his 60s with active or convalescent COVID-19.

This chain links TRBV27 with TRBJ1-2; 10 nucleotides align to TRBD1. There are 16 residues in the CDR3. V was clipped by 7 bases and J by 8 bases; unmatched bases: 16. The germline V gene encodes CDR1 MNHEY and CDR2 SMNVEV (reference sequence). CDR3 sequence (DNA): TGTGCCAGCACCCCGTGGGGGGGACAGGGGCCAGGAGGCTACACCTTC. As protein: CASTPWGGQGPGGYTF.

In its sample, this clone was seen a few times. The genes are TRBV29-1 and TRBJ2-1, with 9 bases aligning to TRBD2. Germline CDR1 is SQVTM and CDR2 is ANQGSEA. J was trimmed by 4 bases and V by 7 bases; bases with no gene match: 5. This CDR3 is built from 13 residues. CDR3 sequence reads: CSAGTSRYNEQFF. In nucleotides, the CDR3 is TGCAGCGCCGGGACTAGCAGATACAATGAGCAGTTCTTC.